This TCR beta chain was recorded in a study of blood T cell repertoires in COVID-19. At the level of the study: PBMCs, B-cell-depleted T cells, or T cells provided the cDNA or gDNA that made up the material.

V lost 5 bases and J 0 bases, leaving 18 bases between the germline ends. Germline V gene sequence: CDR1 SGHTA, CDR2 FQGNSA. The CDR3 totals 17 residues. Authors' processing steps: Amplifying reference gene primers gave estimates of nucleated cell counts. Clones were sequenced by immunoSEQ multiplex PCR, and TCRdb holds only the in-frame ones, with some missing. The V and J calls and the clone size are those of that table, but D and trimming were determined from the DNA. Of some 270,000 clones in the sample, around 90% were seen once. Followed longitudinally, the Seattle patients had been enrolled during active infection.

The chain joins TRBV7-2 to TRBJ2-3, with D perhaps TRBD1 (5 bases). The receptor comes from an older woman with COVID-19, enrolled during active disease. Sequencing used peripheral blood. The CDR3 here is CASSGRGSVLSTDTQYF. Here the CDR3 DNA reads TGTGCCAGCAGCGGAAGGGGCAGCGTCCTTAGCACAGATACGCAGTATTTT.